This T cell receptor (beta chain) was identified in a study of blood T cell repertoires in COVID-19 (dated by TCRdb to about 2020). Turning to the overall study: Collaborator samples came from the United States, Italy and Spain and covered acute and convalescent phases of COVID-19. The repertoires were released in a freely available public database intended as a resource for research on the immune response to SARS-CoV-2. Deeply sampled blood TCRbeta repertoires from subjects exposed to, actively infected with, or recovered from COVID-19 were included in the dataset. Where available, HLA class I and class II types were taken from metadata supplied by the sample provider and were not determined by assay-based typing. The prospective study material was composed of cDNA or gDNA derived from T cells, B-cell-depleted T cells, or PBMCs. Sample metadata almost always included a de-identified subject ID, COVID-19 status, age in years and sex. Samples came from the ongoing ImmuneRACE study (first 160 participants) plus 1,254 subjects from 6 global collaborators. Overall study outcomes, separate from this receptor: Clinical and demographic metadata were provided uncurated, with the amount varying by source and participant.

TCRbeta CDR3 regions were amplified from genomic DNA by means of the immunoSEQ Assay, a bias-controlled multiplex PCR. The study's processing was this. Within the assay, amplification of reference gene primers was used to estimate how many nucleated cells each sample contained. To quantify the absolute abundance of each unique TCRbeta CDR3 rearrangement, sequence reads were collapsed and filtered. For each sample, productive Simpson clonality was calculated by taking the square root of Simpson's diversity index across productive rearrangements. Imported from immuneACCESS, the table was reduced by TCRdb to in-frame sequences with V and J called. These copies leave out some clones; in studies compared against another copy, an unresolved V gene accounts for under half, and the cause of the remainder is not known. V and J calls and clone size follow that table, whereas D and trimming were derived from the DNA. The table for this sample lists more than 40,000 clones; 86% of them were counted only once. Together, the top ten hold under 4% of the sample.

Participants in the prospective study were enrolled through a virtual design, were aged about 18 to 89 years, and lived in roughly 24 United States geographic areas. Cohort assignment in the prospective study relied on participant-reported clinical history from a screening survey and a study questionnaire. Recovered participants in ImmuneRACE Cohort 3 were defined as having two consecutive negative NP/OP PCR tests, clearance from a healthcare professional, or resolution of symptoms. In the prospective study, mobile phlebotomists collected whole blood, serum and a nasopharyngeal or oropharyngeal swab from each participant. Prospective study participants could optionally give additional blood draws and questionnaires over an approximately two-month period. Blood samples from the prospective study were shipped frozen or at room temperature prior to DNA extraction. The germline V gene provides CDR1 SQVTM and CDR2 ANQGSEA. The CDR3 holds 13 amino acids from the cysteine to the phenylalanine. CDR3 DNA is the only sequence kept; it has 39 bases, read in frame from the first base. Trimming leaves V shorter by 3 bases and J shorter by 5 bases, with the junction holding 5 bases beyond the gene matches.

A remark on this clone: The antigen it recognizes is unknown. No qualities accompany the bases; no much larger clone lies one base away.

The sequence was obtained from a woman aged 50 to 60 who had recovered from COVID-19. The rearranged chain carries TRBV29-1 and TRBJ2-3; 7 bases in the middle match TRBD1. The specimen was PBMCs or T cells enriched from blood (not recorded which). The CDR3 protein: CSVESRGRDTQYF. The DNA reads TGCAGCGTTGAGAGCAGGGGGAGAGATACGCAGTATTTT.